What follows are 13 T cell receptor beta chains derived from one specimen sequenced in a study of cytomegalovirus exposure and HLA in healthy donors. Amplification used 60 Vbeta primers and 13 Jbeta primers. Sequenced by immunoSEQ multiplex PCR; TCRdb stores in-frame clones only, minus some. The table has under 150,000 clones, roughly 72% seen once; the top ten hold 2% to 2.5%. The specimen sequenced was PBMCs. The receptors derive from a middle-aged man in good health and CMV-seronegative.

This chain links TRBV4-1 with TRBJ2-3; 10 nucleotides agree with TRBD2. Losses at the gene ends were 1 base for V and 4 bases for J; bases not matched to a gene: 8. Germline assignment: CDR1 MGHRA and CDR2 YSYEKL. CDR3 length: 17 residues. The chain's CDR3 is CASSQAWSGRGADTQYF. The DNA for the CDR3 is TGCGCCAGCAGCCAAGCATGGAGCGGGAGGGGGGCAGATACGCAGTATTTT.

CDR3 protein: CASIGLAGVSGGHEQYF. The CDR3 DNA reads TGTGCCAGCATTGGACTAGCGGGAGTCTCGGGAGGACACGAGCAGTACTTC. The chain recombines TRBV2 with TRBJ2-7, with 13 bases fitting TRBD2. Germline CDR1 reads SNHLY; CDR2 reads FYNNEI. This CDR3 has 17 residues. Losses at the gene ends were 7 bases for V and 5 bases for J; bases not matched to a gene: 14.

The gene calls are TRBV2 and TRBJ2-5; 9 bases align to TRBD2. CDR3 length: 13 amino acids. Germline CDR1 and CDR2: SNHLY and FYNNEI. Trimming at V came to 5 bases and at J to 5 bases, leaving 3 bases not matched to a gene. The CDR3 DNA is TGTGCCAGCAGTACAGGACTAGCGGAGACCCAGTACTTC. Translating gives CASSTGLAETQYF.

This clone was seen only once. The CDR3 loop is CASSLADGTEAFF. In nucleotides, the CDR3 is TGTGCCAGCAGTTTAGCTGACGGGACTGAAGCTTTCTTT. The rearrangement uses TRBV28 and TRBJ1-1; unclear D gene. Germline-derived CDR1 and CDR2 are MDHEN and SYDVKM. The CDR3 length is 13 residues. Trimming took 2 bases from V and 5 from J, leaving 9 bases between them.

The chain uses TRBV15 and TRBJ2-3; 9 bases agree with TRBD2. Trimming took 0 bases from V and 4 from J; bases not matched to a gene: 8. From germline, CDR1 is LNHNV and CDR2 YYDKDF (reference sequence). The CDR3 sequence is 17 residues long. The CDR3 DNA reads as TGTGCCACCAGCAGAGAGGGGGGACTAGCTGGGGCAGATACGCAGTATTTT. Amino acids: CATSREGGLAGADTQYF.

The chain's CDR3 is CASSQLGALYGYTF. The CDR3 DNA follows: TGCGCCAGCAGCCAACTGGGGGCCCTCTATGGCTACACCTTC. V and J are TRBV4-1 and TRBJ1-2; TRBD1 might be the D (6 bases). V was shortened by 2 bases and J by 4 bases, with 11 bases between the two germline ends. Germline V CDR1 and CDR2: MGHRA, YSYEKL. The CDR3 totals 14 residues.

This rearrangement joins TRBV19 to TRBJ1-5; weak D call: TRBD1 (5 bases). CDR3 length: 13 amino acids. Trimming left V 4 bases short and J 5 bases short, with 9 bases between. Germline V gene sequence: CDR1 LNHDA, CDR2 SQIVND (reference sequence). The chain's CDR3 is CASSTGRDQPQHF. In DNA, the CDR3 is TGTGCCAGTAGTACAGGGAGGGATCAGCCCCAGCATTTT.

The CDR3 nucleotides read TGTGCCAGCATTCTTAGCGGGAGGACCGGGGAGCTGTTTTTT. Translated: CASILSGRTGELFF. The rearrangement links TRBV28 to TRBJ2-2, with 10 bases identical to TRBD2. With V trimmed by 7 bases and J by 5 bases, 4 bases remained unmatched. Germline values: CDR1 MDHEN, CDR2 SYDVKM. The CDR3 sequence is 14 residues long.

The chain carries TRBV6-6 and TRBJ2-3; D is undetermined. Germline-derived CDR1 and CDR2 are MNHNY and SVGAGI (reference sequence). The CDR3 has 12 residues. Trimming pared 5 bases from V and 11 bases from J, leaving 14 bases between. The CDR3 loop is CASSSENRQQYF. The DNA for the CDR3 is TGTGCCAGCAGTAGCGAAAACCGCCAGCAGTATTTT.

The CDR3 coding sequence is TGTGCCAGCCAGAAGGGGCAACGTTACAATCAGCCCCAGCATTTT. Its protein product is CASQKGQRYNQPQHF. The V call is TRBV2, the J call TRBJ1-5; D possibly corresponds to TRBD1 (5 bases). The CDR3 loop spans 15 amino acids. Per the germline V gene, CDR1 is SNHLY and CDR2 is FYNNEI. V shed 8 bases and J shed 3 bases, with 17 bases lying between them.

This rearrangement joins TRBV7-9 to TRBJ1-2; D not certain. The CDR3 length is 14 residues. V gave up 2 bases and J gave up 4 bases, with 11 bases separating them. Germline V lookup: CDR1 SEHNR, CDR2 FQNEAQ (reference sequence). CDR3 sequence reads: CASSLSRRIYGYTF. CDR3 bases: TGTGCCAGCAGCTTAAGCAGGCGAATCTATGGCTACACCTTC.

This clone was detected a few times. CDR3 coding DNA: TGTGCCATCTCCTCCCTTCCTAGCGGGAGCACCGGGGAGCTGTTTTTT. The encoded protein is CAISSLPSGSTGELFF. The V and J genes are TRBV10-3 and TRBJ2-2, with 10 bases aligning to TRBD2. The J segment lost 4 bases and the V segment lost 8 bases, leaving 10 bases of the junction unmatched. The CDR3 spans 16 residues. The germline V gene has CDR1 ENHRY and CDR2 SYGVKD.

The chain uses TRBV28 and TRBJ1-1; D is uncertain. The CDR3 sequence is 10 residues long. Germline values: CDR1 MDHEN, CDR2 SYDVKM. V lost 10 bases and J lost 11, with 14 bases in between. The CDR3 protein is CATLAGSAFF. The CDR3 bases are TGTGCCACCCTCGCGGGAAGTGCTTTCTTT.